A single TCR beta chain is shown here with its context. The method was immunoSEQ multiplex PCR; TCRdb's version includes in-frame clones alone and lacks a portion of them. This table holds about 180,000 clones, roughly 87% found once. The sample belongs to a study of blood T cell repertoires in COVID-19. Overall study context: Samples representing acute and convalescent COVID-19 were sourced from the United States, Italy and Spain. The cDNA or gDNA used as material had been derived from T cells, B-cell-depleted T cells, or PBMCs.

Per the germline V gene, CDR1 is MDHEN and CDR2 is SYDVKM. The CDR3 runs to 15 residues. V lost 5 bases, J lost 3 bases, and 14 bases lay in between. This clonotype was sampled from a woman aged 45-65 years who had recovered from COVID-19. The chain employs TRBV28 and TRBJ1-5; possible D gene TRBD1, 6 bases. Source material: PBMCs or T cells enriched from blood (not recorded which). The chain's CDR3 is CASSITDSLNQPQHF. The CDR3 DNA sequence: TGTGCCAGCAGTATTACGGACAGTCTCAATCAGCCCCAGCATTTT.